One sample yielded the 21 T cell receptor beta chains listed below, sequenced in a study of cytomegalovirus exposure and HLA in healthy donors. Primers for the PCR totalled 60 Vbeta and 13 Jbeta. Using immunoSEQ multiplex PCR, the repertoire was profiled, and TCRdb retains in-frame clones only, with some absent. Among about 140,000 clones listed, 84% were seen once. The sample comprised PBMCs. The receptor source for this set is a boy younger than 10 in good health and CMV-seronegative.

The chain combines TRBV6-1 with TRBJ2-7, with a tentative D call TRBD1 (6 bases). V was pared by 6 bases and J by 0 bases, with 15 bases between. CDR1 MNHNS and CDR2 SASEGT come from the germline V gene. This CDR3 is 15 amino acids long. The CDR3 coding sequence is TGTGCCAGCAGGGGAGACAGGACCCGCTCCTACGAGCAGTACTTC. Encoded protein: CASRGDRTRSYEQYF.

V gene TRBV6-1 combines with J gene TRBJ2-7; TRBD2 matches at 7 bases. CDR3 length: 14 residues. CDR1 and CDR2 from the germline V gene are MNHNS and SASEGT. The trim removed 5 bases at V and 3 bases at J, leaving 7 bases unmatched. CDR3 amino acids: CASSSGTNGYEQYF. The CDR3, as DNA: TGTGCCAGCAGTTCCGGGACTAACGGCTACGAGCAGTACTTC.

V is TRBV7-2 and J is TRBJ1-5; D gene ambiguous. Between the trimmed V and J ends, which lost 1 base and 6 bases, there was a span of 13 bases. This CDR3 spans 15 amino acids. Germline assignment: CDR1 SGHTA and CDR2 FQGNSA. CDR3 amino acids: CASSLDSEVSQPQHF. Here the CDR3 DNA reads TGTGCCAGCAGCTTAGATTCCGAGGTGAGTCAGCCCCAGCATTTT.

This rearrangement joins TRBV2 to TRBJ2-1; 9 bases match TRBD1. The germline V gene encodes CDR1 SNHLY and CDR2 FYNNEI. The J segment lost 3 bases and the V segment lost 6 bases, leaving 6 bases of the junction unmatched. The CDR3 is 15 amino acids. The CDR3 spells CASRVGTGNYNEQFF. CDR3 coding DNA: TGTGCCAGCAGGGTAGGGACAGGGAACTACAATGAGCAGTTCTTC. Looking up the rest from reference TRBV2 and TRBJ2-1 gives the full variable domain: EPEVTQTPSHQVTQMGQEVILRCVPISNHLYFYWYRQILGQKVEFLVSFYNNEISEKSEIFDDQFSVERPDGSNFTLKIRSTKLEDSAMYFCASRVGTGNYNEQFFGPGTRLTVL.

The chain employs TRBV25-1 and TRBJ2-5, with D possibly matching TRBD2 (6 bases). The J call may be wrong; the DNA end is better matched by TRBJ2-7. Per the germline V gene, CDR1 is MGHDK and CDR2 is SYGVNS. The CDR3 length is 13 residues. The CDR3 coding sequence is TGTGCCAGCAGTTCGCGGGGTACCTACGAGCAGTACTTC. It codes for CASSSRGTYEQYF.

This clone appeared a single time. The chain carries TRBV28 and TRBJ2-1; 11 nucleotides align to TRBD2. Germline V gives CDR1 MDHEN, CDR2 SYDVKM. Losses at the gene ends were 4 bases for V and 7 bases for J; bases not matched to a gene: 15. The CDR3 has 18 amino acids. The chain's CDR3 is CASSSLNLLAGGGNEQFF. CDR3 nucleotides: TGTGCCAGCAGTTCCCTAAATCTCTTAGCGGGAGGGGGTAATGAGCAGTTCTTC.

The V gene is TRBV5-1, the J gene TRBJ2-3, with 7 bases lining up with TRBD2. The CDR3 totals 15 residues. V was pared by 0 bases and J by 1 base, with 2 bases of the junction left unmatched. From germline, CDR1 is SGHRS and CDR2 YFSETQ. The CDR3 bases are TGCGCCAGCAGCTTGGCGGGGAGGGGCACAGATACGCAGTATTTT. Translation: CASSLAGRGTDTQYF.

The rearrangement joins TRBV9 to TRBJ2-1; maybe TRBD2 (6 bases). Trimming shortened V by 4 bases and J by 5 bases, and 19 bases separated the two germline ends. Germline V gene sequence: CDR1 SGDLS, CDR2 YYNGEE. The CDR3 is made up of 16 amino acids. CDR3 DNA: TGTGCCAGCAGCATAGGGGCGGGACCCACCAACAATGAGCAGTTCTTC. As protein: CASSIGAGPTNNEQFF.

CDR3 region: CASSYGTGDLEQYF. The CDR3 DNA follows: TGTGCCAGCAGTTACGGGACAGGGGATCTCGAGCAGTACTTC. The V and J genes are TRBV6-5 and TRBJ2-7, with 10 bases aligning to TRBD1. Germline CDR1 MNHEY, CDR2 SVGAGI. The CDR3 length is 14 residues. V lost 2 bases to trimming and J lost 6 bases; unmatched junction nucleotides: 4.

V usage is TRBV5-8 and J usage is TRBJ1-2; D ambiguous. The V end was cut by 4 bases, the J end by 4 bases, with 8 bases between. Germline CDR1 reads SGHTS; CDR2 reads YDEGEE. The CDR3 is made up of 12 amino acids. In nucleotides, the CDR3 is TGTGCCAGCAGCCTCGGCGGCTATGGCTACACCTTC. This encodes CASSLGGYGYTF.

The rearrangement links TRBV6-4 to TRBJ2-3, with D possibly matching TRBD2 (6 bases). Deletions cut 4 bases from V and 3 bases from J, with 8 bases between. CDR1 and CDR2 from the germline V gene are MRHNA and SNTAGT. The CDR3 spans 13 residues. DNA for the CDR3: TGTGCCAGCAGTGCCGGGACTACAGATACGCAGTATTTT. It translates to CASSAGTTDTQYF.

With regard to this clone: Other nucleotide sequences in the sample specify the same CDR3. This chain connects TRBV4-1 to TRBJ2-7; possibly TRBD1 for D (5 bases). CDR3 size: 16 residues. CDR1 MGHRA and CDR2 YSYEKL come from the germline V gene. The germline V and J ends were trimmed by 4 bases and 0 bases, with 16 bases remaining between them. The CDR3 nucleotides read TGCGCCAGCAGCCGGAGAGGTACGACAGACTCCTACGAGCAGTACTTC. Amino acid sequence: CASSRRGTTDSYEQYF.

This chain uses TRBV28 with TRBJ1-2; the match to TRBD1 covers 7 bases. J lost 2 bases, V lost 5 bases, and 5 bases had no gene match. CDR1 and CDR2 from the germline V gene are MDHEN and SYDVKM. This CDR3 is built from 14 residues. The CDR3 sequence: CASSPPDRNYGYTF. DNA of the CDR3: TGTGCCAGCAGTCCCCCGGACAGGAACTATGGCTACACCTTC.

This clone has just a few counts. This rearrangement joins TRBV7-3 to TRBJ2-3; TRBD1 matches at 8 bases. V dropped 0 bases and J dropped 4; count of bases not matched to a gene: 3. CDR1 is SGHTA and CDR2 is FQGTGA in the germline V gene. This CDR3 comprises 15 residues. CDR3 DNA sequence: TGTGCCAGCAGCTTAACTGGGACAGGTGCAGATACGCAGTATTTT. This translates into CASSLTGTGADTQYF.

The CDR3 is CASSIRPGQVDGYTF. Written as DNA, the CDR3 is TGTGCCAGCTCAATACGCCCGGGACAGGTAGATGGCTACACCTTC. The chain uses TRBV18 and TRBJ1-2; 8 bases are a match to TRBD1. The V gene end was trimmed by 5 bases and the J gene end by 6 bases; junction bases not matched to a gene: 11. In germline, CDR1 is KGHSH, CDR2 LQKENI. The CDR3 has 15 amino acids.

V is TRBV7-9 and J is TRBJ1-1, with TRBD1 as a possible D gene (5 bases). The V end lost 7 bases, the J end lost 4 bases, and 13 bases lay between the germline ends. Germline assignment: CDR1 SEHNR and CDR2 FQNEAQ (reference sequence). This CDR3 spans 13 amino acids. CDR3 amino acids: CASTYLQGTEAFF. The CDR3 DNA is TGTGCCAGCACCTACCTCCAGGGCACTGAAGCTTTCTTT.

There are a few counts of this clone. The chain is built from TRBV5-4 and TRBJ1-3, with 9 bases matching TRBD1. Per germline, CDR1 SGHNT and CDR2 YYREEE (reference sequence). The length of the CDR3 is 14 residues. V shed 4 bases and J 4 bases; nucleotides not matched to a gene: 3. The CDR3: CASSRDREGNTIYF. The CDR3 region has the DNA TGTGCCAGCAGCCGGGACAGGGAAGGAAACACCATATATTTT.

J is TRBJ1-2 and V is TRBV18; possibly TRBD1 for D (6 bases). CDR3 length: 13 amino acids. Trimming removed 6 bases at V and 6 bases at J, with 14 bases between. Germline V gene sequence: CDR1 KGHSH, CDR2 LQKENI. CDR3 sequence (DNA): TGTGCCAGCTCCGAAGGACAGCGAGATGGCTACACCTTC. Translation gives CASSEGQRDGYTF.

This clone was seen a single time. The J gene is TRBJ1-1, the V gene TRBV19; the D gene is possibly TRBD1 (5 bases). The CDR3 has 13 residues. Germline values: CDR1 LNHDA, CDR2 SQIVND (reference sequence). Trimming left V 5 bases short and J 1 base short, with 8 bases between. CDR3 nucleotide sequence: TGTGCCAGTAGTGCGGGGGGGAACACTGAAGCTTTCTTT. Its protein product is CASSAGGNTEAFF.

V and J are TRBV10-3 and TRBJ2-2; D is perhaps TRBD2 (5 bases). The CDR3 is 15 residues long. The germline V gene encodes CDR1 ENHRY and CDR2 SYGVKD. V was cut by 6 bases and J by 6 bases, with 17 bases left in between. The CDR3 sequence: CAIRPGSTDSGELFF. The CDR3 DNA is TGTGCCATCAGACCGGGGTCCACCGATTCCGGGGAGCTGTTTTTT.

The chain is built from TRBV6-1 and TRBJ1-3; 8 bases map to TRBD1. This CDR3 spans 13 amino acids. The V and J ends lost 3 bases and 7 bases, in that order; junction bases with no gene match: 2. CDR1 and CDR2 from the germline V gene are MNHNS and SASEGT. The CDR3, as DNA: TGTGCCAGCAGTGACTACAGGGGGAACACCATATATTTT. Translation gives CASSDYRGNTIYF.